One sample yielded the 25 T cell receptor beta chains listed below, sequenced in a study of glioma-infiltrating T cells after dendritic cell vaccination. Clones were read by immunoSEQ multiplex PCR, and TCRdb kept only the in-frame ones, dropping some. The sample holds about 64,000 clones; about 81% are singletons and the top ten take approximately 8.5%. Sample: blood, taken before dendritic cell vaccination. The receptors shown here come from a human donor with glioblastoma.

The chain couples TRBV2 to TRBJ2-5, with 7 positions matching TRBD1. This CDR3 has 12 amino acids. J lost 4 bases, V lost 6 bases, and 2 bases had no gene match. CDR1 and CDR2 from the germline V gene are SNHLY and FYNNEI. In nucleotides, the CDR3 is TGTGCCAGCAGGACAGGGATAGAGACCCAGTACTTC. It encodes CASRTGIETQYF. The whole variable domain, remainder taken from reference TRBV2 and TRBJ2-5, is EPEVTQTPSHQVTQMGQEVILRCVPISNHLYFYWYRQILGQKVEFLVSFYNNEISEKSEIFDDQFSVERPDGSNFTLKIRSTKLEDSAMYFCASRTGIETQYFGPGTRLLVL.

This chain connects TRBV7-8 to TRBJ1-3; D perhaps matches TRBD1 (5 bases). From germline, CDR1 is SGHVS and CDR2 FQNEAQ. This CDR3 contains 15 residues. Trimming cost V 6 bases and J 1 base, with 13 bases left between them. CDR3 amino acids: CASSPGFRSGNTIYF. CDR3 sequence (DNA): TGTGCCAGCAGTCCAGGGTTCAGGTCTGGAAACACCATATATTTT.

The chain is built from TRBV25-1 and TRBJ2-3; a weak D match, TRBD1 (6 bases). The germline gives CDR1 MGHDK, CDR2 SYGVNS. Trimming left V 2 bases short and J 4 bases short, with 10 bases between. The length of the CDR3 is 14 residues. The CDR3 protein is CASSEMAGADTQYF. In DNA form, the CDR3 reads TGTGCCAGCAGTGAAATGGCAGGGGCAGATACGCAGTATTTT.

The chain uses TRBV5-5 and TRBJ1-1; 7 nucleotides align to TRBD1. The CDR3 runs to 15 residues. Trimming cost V 0 bases and J 10 bases; bases outside gene matches: 12. Germline CDR1 and CDR2: SGHKS and YYEKEE (reference sequence). CDR3 sequence reads: CASSLAAGQTSPAFF. In nucleotides, the CDR3 is TGTGCCAGCAGCTTGGCGGCGGGACAGACCTCTCCAGCTTTCTTT.

The count of this clone is one. The gene calls are TRBV6-6 and TRBJ2-5; 11 nucleotides line up with TRBD2. With 11 bases clipped from V and 3 bases from J, the junction kept 11 bases outside the gene matches. This CDR3 spans 15 amino acids. Germline CDR1 is MNHNY and CDR2 is SVGAGI (reference sequence). The CDR3 is CAAKQLSGGEETQYF. The CDR3 DNA sequence: TGTGCCGCTAAACAACTTAGCGGGGGGGAAGAGACCCAGTACTTC.

The chain employs TRBV19 and TRBJ1-6; no reliable D call. Trimming stripped 7 bases from V and 7 bases from J, with 11 bases between. The CDR3 contains 13 residues. Germline V lookup: CDR1 LNHDA, CDR2 SQIVND (reference sequence). The CDR3 nucleotides read TGTGCCAGTAAGGAGACCGTGAATTCACCCCTCCACTTT. It is translated as CASKETVNSPLHF.

Only a few counts were recorded for this clone. The chain employs TRBV6-1 and TRBJ1-4, with 8 bases identical to TRBD1. The CDR3 is 13 residues long. Unmatched junction bases numbered 4, after V lost 8 bases and J lost 5 bases. Germline V CDR1 and CDR2: MNHNS, SASEGT. CDR3 coding DNA: TGTGCCAGCGGACAGGGCCAAAATGAAAAACTGTTTTTT. It codes for CASGQGQNEKLFF.

The chain links TRBV5-1 to TRBJ1-2; 8 bases are a match to TRBD1. There are 14 residues in the CDR3. Germline V lookup: CDR1 SGHRS, CDR2 YFSETQ. Trimming removed 4 bases from V and 8 bases from J; junction bases left unmatched: 10. The DNA for the CDR3 is TGCGCCAGCAGCGTACAGGGGGGGGAGTACGGCTACACCTTC. Protein product: CASSVQGGEYGYTF.

CDR3 DNA: TGTGCCAGCAGCCTACAGATCACAGATACGCAGTATTTT. It yields the protein CASSLQITDTQYF. V usage is TRBV7-6 and J usage is TRBJ2-3; D gene unclear. Germline V gene data show CDR1 as SGHVS and CDR2 as FNYEAQ. V lost 5 bases and J 2 bases, leaving 8 bases between the germline ends. The CDR3 covers 13 residues. Variable domain in full (rest from reference TRBV7-6 and TRBJ2-3): GAGVSQSPRYKVTKRGQDVALRCDPISGHVSLYWYRQALGQGPEFLTYFNYEAQQDKSGLPNDRFSAERPEGSISTLTIQRTEQRDSAMYRCASSLQITDTQYFGPGTRLTVL.

This clone was seen more than once but under ten times. One junction end disagrees with the germline gene, perhaps due to a read error. This sequence joins TRBV18 and TRBJ1-3; no reliable D call. This CDR3 spans 9 amino acids. The germline V gene encodes CDR1 KGHSH and CDR2 LQKENI. CDR3 DNA: TGTGCCAGCTCACCCCCGCTGCGGTTT. Its translation: CASSPPLRF. The variable domain in full, completed from reference TRBV18 and TRBJ1-3, reads NAGVMQNPRHLVRRRGQEARLRCSPMKGHSHVYWYRQLPEEGLKFMVYLQKENIIDESGMPKERFSAEFPKEGPSILRIQQVVRGDSAAYFCASSPPLRFGEGSWLTVV.

The chain combines TRBV18 with TRBJ2-5; a weak D match, TRBD1 (6 bases). This CDR3 is 17 amino acids long. The V end lost 1 base, the J end lost 2 bases, and 17 bases lay between the germline ends. Germline CDR1 is KGHSH and CDR2 is LQKENI. In DNA, the CDR3 is TGTGCCAGCTCACCACGGCGAGGGGGTAGGGCTCAAGAGACCCAGTACTTC. Its protein product is CASSPRRGGRAQETQYF.

This clone was found once. This chain joins TRBV4-2 and TRBJ2-7; 10 bases are shared with TRBD2. From germline, CDR1 is LGHNA and CDR2 YNFKEQ. V dropped 3 bases and J dropped 2; count of bases not matched to a gene: 4. The CDR3 is made up of 15 amino acids. The CDR3, as DNA: TGTGCCAGCAGCCAGAGTAGCGGGGGGACCTACGAGCAGTACTTC. Its translation: CASSQSSGGTYEQYF.

The rearrangement joins TRBV12-5 to TRBJ1-2; D might be TRBD1 (5 bases). V was cut by 2 bases and J by 8 bases, with 15 bases left in between. The CDR3 is 14 residues long. Per the germline V gene, CDR1 is LGHNT and CDR2 is FRNRAP. The CDR3 DNA follows: TGTGCTAGTGGTTTGACCCTTGGGAGGGACGGCTACACCTTC. Protein: CASGLTLGRDGYTF.

The chain couples TRBV16 to TRBJ1-2; D uncertain. The CDR3 spans 12 residues. Trimming stripped 4 bases from V and 6 bases from J, with 9 bases between. The germline V gene encodes CDR1 KGHSY and CDR2 FQNENV. CDR3 coding DNA: TGTGCCAGCAGCCCGACGACTGATGGCTACACCTTC. It specifies CASSPTTDGYTF.

The chain has TRBV10-3 and TRBJ2-2; TRBD2 matches at 7 bases. Germline loops: CDR1 ENHRY, CDR2 SYGVKD. Losses at the gene ends were 10 bases for V and 0 bases for J; bases not matched to a gene: 5. The CDR3 covers 14 residues. The CDR3 loop reads CATWTSSNTGELFF. DNA of the CDR3: TGTGCCACCTGGACTAGTTCGAACACCGGGGAGCTGTTTTTT.

V and J are TRBV19 and TRBJ1-1; no clear D. V was pared by 8 bases and J by 0 bases, with 13 bases between. CDR1 is LNHDA and CDR2 is SQIVND in the germline V gene (reference sequence). CDR3 length: 14 residues. CDR3: CASQVPGMNTEAFF. Here the CDR3 DNA reads TGTGCCAGTCAGGTCCCGGGGATGAACACTGAAGCTTTCTTT.

This clone is a singleton in its sample. The chain links TRBV6-6 to TRBJ2-1; 8 bases line up with TRBD2. The germline gives CDR1 MNHNY, CDR2 SVGAGI (reference sequence). This CDR3 has 15 amino acids. V gave up 5 bases and J gave up 7 bases; unmatched junction bases: 10. The CDR3: CASSAGIAGKNEQFF. DNA for the CDR3: TGTGCCAGCAGTGCCGGCATAGCGGGGAAAAATGAGCAGTTCTTC.

The chain uses TRBV27 and TRBJ2-2, with D maybe TRBD1 (5 bases). V shed 6 bases and J shed 2 bases, with 16 bases lying between them. Germline-derived CDR1 and CDR2 are MNHEY and SMNVEV (reference sequence). This CDR3 has 16 amino acids. The DNA for the CDR3 is TGTGCCAGCAGGGCTACTCTCAGGGCAAACACCGGGGAGCTGTTTTTT. As protein: CASRATLRANTGELFF.

The chain carries TRBV2 and TRBJ2-5; D is undetermined. The germline V and J ends were trimmed by 5 bases and 5 bases, with 6 bases remaining between them. The CDR3 spans 11 residues. CDR1 and CDR2 (germline): SNHLY, FYNNEI. The chain's CDR3 is CASSPRETQYF. Written as DNA, the CDR3 is TGTGCCAGCAGTCCCCGGGAGACCCAGTACTTC.

J is TRBJ1-3 and V is TRBV5-1; 9 bases map to TRBD1. The CDR3 is made up of 14 amino acids. Germline CDR1 reads SGHRS; CDR2 reads YFSETQ. V trimming: 4 bases; J trimming: 4 bases; junction bases outside the gene matches: 3. The CDR3 reads CASSTGTGGNTIYF. CDR3 nucleotides: TGCGCCAGCAGCACCGGGACAGGGGGAAACACCATATATTTT.

The rearrangement links TRBV18 to TRBJ1-3; TRBD1 aligns across 7 bases. From germline, CDR1 is KGHSH and CDR2 LQKENI. The CDR3 contains 15 residues. V gave up 3 bases and J gave up 0 bases; unmatched junction bases: 2. The CDR3 nucleotides are TGTGCCAGCTCACCTGGGGACAGCTCTGGAAACACCATATATTTT. Protein sequence: CASSPGDSSGNTIYF. The full variable domain, rest sourced from reference TRBV18 and TRBJ1-3, is NAGVMQNPRHLVRRRGQEARLRCSPMKGHSHVYWYRQLPEEGLKFMVYLQKENIIDESGMPKERFSAEFPKEGPSILRIQQVVRGDSAAYFCASSPGDSSGNTIYFGEGSWLTVV.

The chain has TRBV6-1 and TRBJ1-1, with D perhaps matching TRBD1 (5 bases). From germline, CDR1 is MNHNS and CDR2 SASEGT. CDR3 length: 14 amino acids. Trimming removed 5 bases from V and 3 bases from J, with 13 bases in between. CDR3 in DNA: TGTGCCAGCAGTAACCCAGGGTACTACACTGAAGCTTTCTTT. Amino acids: CASSNPGYYTEAFF.

J is TRBJ2-7 and V is TRBV2, with 9 bases identical to TRBD1. This CDR3 is 14 amino acids long. Germline loops: CDR1 SNHLY, CDR2 FYNNEI. Trimming at V came to 8 bases and at J to 6 bases, leaving 11 bases not matched to a gene. The CDR3 spells CASLLRTGVPEQYF. The CDR3 nucleotides are TGTGCCAGCCTACTCCGGACAGGGGTTCCCGAGCAGTACTTC. Drawing the rest from reference TRBV2 and TRBJ2-7, the complete variable domain is EPEVTQTPSHQVTQMGQEVILRCVPISNHLYFYWYRQILGQKVEFLVSFYNNEISEKSEIFDDQFSVERPDGSNFTLKIRSTKLEDSAMYFCASLLRTGVPEQYFGPGTRLTVT.

The rearrangement links TRBV5-1 to TRBJ2-1; D is perhaps TRBD1 (5 bases). V was pared by 0 bases and J by 6 bases, with 10 bases between. The CDR3 has 14 amino acids. The germline V gene has CDR1 SGHRS and CDR2 YFSETQ. CDR3 nucleotides: TGCGCCAGCAGCTTGGGATGGGGCAGCAATGAGCAGTTCTTC. Amino acids: CASSLGWGSNEQFF.

The chain uses TRBV7-8 and TRBJ2-3, with 9 bases lining up with TRBD2. The CDR3 is made up of 16 amino acids. The germline CDR1 and CDR2 sequences are SGHVS and FQNEAQ. With V trimmed by 3 bases and J by 5 bases, 9 bases remained unmatched. CDR3 DNA sequence: TGTGCCAGCAGCTTCGTCGCGGGGGGGCGTGGAGATACGCAGTATTTT. Its protein product is CASSFVAGGRGDTQYF.